This T cell receptor (beta chain) was recorded in a study of blood T cell repertoires in COVID-19. Method: immunoSEQ multiplex PCR; TCRdb's copy keeps in-frame clones and lacks some. The table records a few hundred thousand clones, around 89% of them present only once. Trimming pared 3 bases from V and 5 bases from J, leaving 13 bases between. CDR1 SQVTM and CDR2 ANQGSEA come from the germline V gene. This CDR3 is 13 amino acids long. The clonotype was recovered from a woman aged 40 to 50 with acute or convalescent COVID-19. The sequenced sample was peripheral blood. This sequence joins TRBV29-1 and TRBJ1-2, with D maybe TRBD1 (5 bases). The CDR3 loop is CSVDSGQGYGYTF. DNA for the CDR3: TGCAGCGTTGACTCCGGGCAGGGATATGGCTACACCTTC.